This T cell receptor beta chain comes out of a study of metastatic and nonmetastatic thyroid tumors. As for the study in general: For malignant and benign thyroid patients, tumor or nodule tissue and blood were the sources whose repertoires were compared. General study points: Across blood and tumor, TCR beta diversity in malignant thyroid tumors was reportedly significantly higher than in benign nodules.

The germline V and J ends were trimmed by 1 base and 6 bases, with 6 bases remaining between them. Germline lookup yields CDR1 SGHNT and CDR2 YENEEA. This CDR3 has 13 amino acids. This clone was seen many times. Its antigen is as yet unknown. TCRdb re-called the PCR reads with MiXCR. The table has tens of thousands of clones, around 17% seen once; the top ten hold around 4%. No patient had received any treatment before thyroid surgery. This clonotype was sampled from a female donor with papillary thyroid cancer or a benign thyroid nodule (not recorded which). Some clones in this sample may be carry-over from other donors' samples. The chain carries TRBV11-3 and TRBJ2-2; D is ambiguous. Material: blood. CDR3 nucleotides: TGTGCCAGCAGCTTAGTCGGGCCCGGGGAGCTGTTTTTT. It yields the protein CASSLVGPGELFF.